Below are 14 T cell receptor beta chains sequenced from a single sample in a study of identical twins. TCRdb recomputed calls from the 5' RACE reads with MiXCR, one row per CDR3 protein. The table shows around 230,000 distinct CDR3 sequences, with 6% to 7% occurring only once. These data were likewise used in another study, on T cells expressing NK-cell markers.

Sequenced: CD8+ T cells sorted from blood. Receptor source: a woman between 18 and 30 years old in good health.

This clonotype occurred a few times. The chain joins TRBV10-1 to TRBJ2-1; 7 nucleotides match TRBD2. Germline CDR1 reads WNHNN; CDR2 reads SYGVQD (reference sequence). The J segment lost 8 bases and the V segment lost 2 bases, leaving 6 bases of the junction unmatched. The CDR3 runs 14 residues. CDR3 in DNA: TGCGCCAGCAGTGAGGAGCGGGATGGTGATGAGCAGTTCTTC. Protein sequence: CASSEERDGDEQFF.

This clonotype was observed a handful of times. The V and J genes are TRBV5-6 and TRBJ1-5, with no clear D. The CDR3 spans 12 residues. CDR1 is SGHDT, CDR2 YYEEEE, per germline. V was pared by 0 bases and J by 7 bases, with 5 bases between. CDR3 sequence reads: CASSLGRQPQHF. The DNA for the CDR3 is TGTGCCAGCAGCTTGGGACGGCAGCCCCAGCATTTT.

This clonotype was detected only a few times. The gene calls are TRBV20-1 and TRBJ1-1; the D is unclear. The CDR3 extends over 12 amino acids. Germline loops: CDR1 DFQATT, CDR2 SNEGSKA (reference sequence). Trimming pared 6 bases from V and 0 bases from J, leaving 8 bases between. In DNA form, the CDR3 reads TGCAGTGCCGAGGCACTGAACACTGAAGCTTTCTTT. This encodes CSAEALNTEAFF.

The rearrangement links TRBV7-9 to TRBJ1-5; D is uncertain. The ends were cut back, 4 bases at V and 5 bases at J, with 12 bases in the middle. The CDR3 extends over 14 amino acids. Per germline, CDR1 SEHNR and CDR2 FQNEAQ (reference sequence). CDR3 sequence: CASSSTAGHQPQHF. CDR3 coding DNA: TGTGCCAGCAGCTCTACCGCGGGTCATCAGCCCCAGCATTTT.

This rearrangement joins TRBV13 to TRBJ2-5; D is ambiguous. The germline CDR1 and CDR2 sequences are PRHDT and FYEKMQ (reference sequence). The ends were cut back, 0 bases at V and 2 bases at J, with 10 bases in the middle. The CDR3 runs 15 residues. The CDR3 region is CASSLGGLEQETQYF. The CDR3 DNA is TGTGCCAGCAGCTTAGGGGGATTAGAACAAGAGACCCAGTACTTC.

Ten or more counts support this clonotype. The rearrangement joins TRBV7-8 to TRBJ2-7; weak D call: TRBD2 (5 bases). V lost 6 bases, J lost 5 bases, and 17 bases lay in between. There are 14 residues in the CDR3. Germline V CDR1 and CDR2: SGHVS, FQNEAQ. The CDR3 DNA reads as TGTGCCAGCAGTTTAAGCGGCGGTTTCAACGAGCAGTACTTC. Translation: CASSLSGGFNEQYF.

This clonotype was recorded at least ten times. V gene TRBV20-1 combines with J gene TRBJ1-1; 7 bases match TRBD1. This CDR3 is built from 13 residues. Trimming cost V 3 bases and J 1 base; bases outside gene matches: 2. Germline assignment: CDR1 DFQATT and CDR2 SNEGSKA (reference sequence). CDR3 nucleotides: TGCAGTGCTAGTGGGACAGAGAACACTGAAGCTTTCTTT. Translation gives CSASGTENTEAFF.

CDR3 sequence reads: CAWSVINEQFF. The CDR3 DNA sequence: TGTGCCTGGAGTGTAATAAATGAGCAGTTCTTC. The V gene is TRBV30, the J gene TRBJ2-1; D remains unclear. Germline CDR1 GTSNPN, CDR2 SVGIG (reference sequence). This CDR3 has 11 residues. V was cut by 0 bases and J by 7 bases, with 4 bases left in between.

The chain uses TRBV30 and TRBJ2-3; weak D call: TRBD2 (6 bases). Germline V gene sequence: CDR1 GTSNPN, CDR2 SVGIG (reference sequence). CDR3 size: 18 residues. V lost 1 base and J lost 2, with 22 bases in between. The CDR3 sequence is CAWSASQLQRVYTDTQYF. CDR3 nucleotide sequence: TGTGCCTGGAGTGCTAGCCAACTCCAGCGGGTTTACACAGATACGCAGTATTTT. Variable domain in full (rest from reference TRBV30 and TRBJ2-3): SQTIHQWPATLVQPVGSPLSLECTVEGTSNPNLYWYRQAAGRGLQLLFYSVGIGQISSEVPQNLSASRPQDRQFILSSKKLLLSDSGFYLCAWSASQLQRVYTDTQYFGPGTRLTVL.

The V and J genes are TRBV5-8 and TRBJ2-3; 13 positions agree with TRBD2. The germline V gene encodes CDR1 SGHTS and CDR2 YDEGEE. J lost 1 base, V lost 7 bases, and 6 bases had no gene match. CDR3 length: 16 amino acids. This CDR3 reads CASGPGLAGGTDTQYF. CDR3 in DNA: TGTGCCAGCGGCCCTGGACTAGCGGGGGGCACAGATACGCAGTATTTT.

This clonotype was counted at least ten times. This chain links TRBV2 with TRBJ2-1; 11 bases align to TRBD2. This CDR3 region has 16 residues. In germline, CDR1 is SNHLY, CDR2 FYNNEI. The V gene end was trimmed by 6 bases and the J gene end by 2 bases; junction bases not matched to a gene: 6. This CDR3 reads CASSAGTSGTYNEQFF. Written as DNA, the CDR3 is TGTGCCAGCAGCGCCGGGACTAGCGGTACCTACAATGAGCAGTTCTTC.

A few counts support this clonotype. The chain uses TRBV4-3 and TRBJ2-7, with a tentative D call TRBD1 (5 bases). Germline V lookup: CDR1 LGHNA, CDR2 YSLEER. The CDR3 length is 15 residues. The V end lost 4 bases, the J end lost 3 bases, and 16 bases lay between the germline ends. CDR3 sequence: CASSPDSISLYEQYF. CDR3 DNA: TGCGCCAGCAGCCCAGACAGCATCTCTCTCTACGAGCAGTACTTC.

The V and J genes are TRBV27 and TRBJ1-1; possible D gene TRBD1, 5 bases. Deletions cut 9 bases from V and 4 bases from J, with 18 bases between. CDR1 and CDR2 (germline): MNHEY, SMNVEV (reference sequence). CDR3 length: 14 amino acids. The CDR3 bases are TGTGCCAGTAGCGGGTTGGGGGTTTCCACTGAAGCTTTCTTT. Residues: CASSGLGVSTEAFF.

This clonotype was observed many times. V usage is TRBV4-2 and J usage is TRBJ2-2, with 11 bases lining up with TRBD2. Trimming cost V 3 bases and J 3 bases; bases outside gene matches: 6. The length of the CDR3 is 17 residues. Germline CDR1 and CDR2: LGHNA and YNFKEQ. The CDR3, as DNA: TGTGCCAGCAGCCAGGTGGTGGGACTAGCGGACACCGGGGAGCTGTTTTTT. Translated, it gives CASSQVVGLADTGELFF.